The 2 T cell receptor beta chains given below trace back to one sample, sequenced in a study of T cell responses to AZD1222 COVID-19 vaccine. Only in-frame clones appear in the TCRdb table, and some are missing; sequencing was by immunoSEQ multiplex PCR. Among approximately 100,000 clones listed, over 75% were seen once. The specimen comprised peripheral blood, sampled 28 days after the second AZD1222 dose. Receptors were obtained from an adult who received the AZD1222 COVID-19 vaccine.

This clone occurred a few times. This sequence joins TRBV5-5 and TRBJ2-3, with D possibly TRBD2 on 7 matching bases. This CDR3 is 17 amino acids long. V lost 3 bases, J lost 3 bases, and 20 bases lay in between. CDR1 and CDR2 (germline): SGHKS, YYEKEE (reference sequence). The CDR3 spells CASSSLVGGRKTDTQYF. CDR3 coding DNA: TGTGCCAGCAGCTCTTTGGTGGGGGGGCGTAAGACAGATACGCAGTATTTT.

The rearrangement joins TRBV2 to TRBJ1-4; tentatively, D is TRBD1 (6 bases). V was cut by 6 bases and J by 0 bases, with 11 bases left in between. The CDR3 contains 15 residues. From germline, CDR1 is SNHLY and CDR2 FYNNEI. The CDR3 bases are TGTGCCAGCAGAAGGACAGATGCAACTAATGAAAAACTGTTTTTT. Its protein product is CASRRTDATNEKLFF.